The 22 T cell receptor beta chains below come from one sample, sequenced in a study of T cell repertoires in cytomegalovirus infection. TCRdb re-derived calls from the reads in MiXCR, one entry per CDR3 protein. This table holds 170,000 or so distinct CDR3 sequences, around 15% found once. Sequencing was performed on PBMCs. Receptors originate from a human donor in good health (CMV status not recorded). Some clones in this sample may be carry-over from other donors' samples.

The chain couples TRBV28 to TRBJ1-1; D gene ambiguous. The ends were cut back, 4 bases at V and 8 bases at J, with 11 bases in the middle. The CDR3 has 12 residues. Germline V gene data show CDR1 as MDHEN and CDR2 as SYDVKM. As DNA, the CDR3 is TGTGCCAGCAGTTCCCCGACCGGCGAAGCTTTCTTT. Translation: CASSSPTGEAFF.

The chain uses TRBV29-1 and TRBJ2-7; D is unclear. Germline V gene lookup returns CDR1 SQVTM and CDR2 ANQGSEA. The CDR3 is made up of 11 amino acids. V dropped 2 bases and J dropped 3 bases, with 5 bases sitting between them. CDR3 region: CSVEQGYEQYF. For the CDR3, the DNA is TGCAGCGTTGAACAAGGCTACGAGCAGTACTTC.

This clonotype was observed a handful of times. This chain joins TRBV5-1 and TRBJ1-4; TRBD1 matches at 7 bases. The CDR3 is 15 amino acids. The V segment lost 3 bases and the J segment 7 bases; nucleotides outside the gene matches: 9. CDR1 and CDR2 from the germline V gene are SGHRS and YFSETQ. The CDR3 nucleotides read TGCGCCAGCAGCTGGGGACAGTATGGGGGTGAAAAACTGTTTTTT. Translating it yields CASSWGQYGGEKLFF. Based on the CDR3 plus reference TRBV5-1 and TRBJ1-4, the full variable domain is KAGVTQTPRYLIKTRGQQVTLSCSPISGHRSVSWYQQTPGQGLQFLFEYFSETQRNKGNFPGRFSGRQFSNSRSEMNVSTLELGDSALYLCASSWGQYGGEKLFFGSGTQLSVL.

The V and J genes are TRBV14 and TRBJ1-5; 9 bases are shared with TRBD1. Losses at the gene ends were 5 bases for V and 4 bases for J; bases not matched to a gene: 3. Germline V gene data show CDR1 as SGHDN and CDR2 as FVKESK. CDR3 length: 14 amino acids. The CDR3 reads CASSATGGNQPQHF. The CDR3 coding sequence is TGTGCCAGCAGCGCGACAGGGGGTAATCAGCCCCAGCATTTT.

This clonotype has ten or more counts. V gene TRBV29-1 combines with J gene TRBJ1-1, with 9 bases fitting TRBD1. The germline CDR1 and CDR2 sequences are SQVTM and ANQGSEA. V gave up 3 bases and J gave up 4 bases; unmatched junction bases: 9. This CDR3 has 15 residues. The CDR3 DNA sequence: TGCAGCGTTGAGATCGGGACAGGGCCTAGCACTGAAGCTTTCTTT. It encodes CSVEIGTGPSTEAFF.

This clonotype was detected many times. The chain carries TRBV5-6 and TRBJ2-1; 8 bases fit TRBD2. V lost 4 bases, J lost 6 bases, and 9 bases stayed unmatched. This CDR3 spans 15 amino acids. Germline CDR1 is SGHDT and CDR2 is YYEEEE. In nucleotides, the CDR3 is TGTGCCAGCAGCGGGTGGGGGACTAGATTCAATGAGCAGTTCTTC. It yields the protein CASSGWGTRFNEQFF.

This clonotype was seen many times. The chain combines TRBV6-5 with TRBJ1-3; TRBD1 is a possible D gene (5 bases). Per the germline V gene, CDR1 is MNHEY and CDR2 is SVGAGI. The CDR3 consists of 13 residues. V gave up 7 bases and J gave up 4 bases, with 11 bases separating them. As DNA, the CDR3 is TGTGCCAGCAAGGGGAGGTCGGGAAACACCATATATTTT. Amino acid sequence: CASKGRSGNTIYF.

This clonotype was seen many times. The chain combines TRBV7-2 with TRBJ1-5; D is unclear. This CDR3 has 13 residues. Germline V gene sequence: CDR1 SGHTA, CDR2 FQGNSA. Trimming removed 2 bases at V and 4 bases at J, with 6 bases between. The CDR3 loop is CASSLSLNQPQHF. The CDR3 DNA reads TGTGCCAGCAGCTTATCGCTTAATCAGCCCCAGCATTTT. Based on the CDR3 plus reference TRBV7-2 and TRBJ1-5, the full variable domain is GAGVSQSPSNKVTEKGKDVELRCDPISGHTALYWYRQSLGQGLEFLIYFQGNSAPDKSGLPSDRFSAERTGGSVSTLTIQRTQQEDSAVYLCASSLSLNQPQHFGDGTRLSIL.

This clonotype was seen repeatedly, ten times or more. The chain uses TRBV7-3 and TRBJ1-1, with D hard to call. V dropped 5 bases and J dropped 2 bases, with 12 bases sitting between them. CDR1 is SGHTA and CDR2 is FQGTGA in the germline V gene. The CDR3 extends over 14 amino acids. This CDR3 reads CASSLSRQNTEAFF. CDR3 bases: TGTGCCAGCAGCCTCTCCCGGCAAAACACTGAAGCTTTCTTT. Full variable domain (missing parts from reference TRBV7-3 and TRBJ1-1): GAGVSQTPSNKVTEKGKYVELRCDPISGHTALYWYRQSLGQGPEFLIYFQGTGAADDSGLPNDRFFAVRPEGSVSTLKIQRTERGDSAVYLCASSLSRQNTEAFFGQGTRLTVV.

This clonotype was observed a handful of times. The chain links TRBV11-2 to TRBJ1-1; TRBD1 is a possible D gene (6 bases). From germline, CDR1 is SGHAT and CDR2 FQNNGV. V was cut by 0 bases and J by 9 bases, with 8 bases left in between. This CDR3 has 12 amino acids. DNA of the CDR3: TGTGCCAGCAGCTTAGAGGGGGCGAAAGCTTTCTTT. As protein: CASSLEGAKAFF.

Many counts were recorded for this clonotype. This chain joins TRBV7-9 and TRBJ1-1; 7 bases are shared with TRBD1. The CDR3 extends over 16 amino acids. With V trimmed by 5 bases and J by 1 base, 10 bases remained unmatched. Looked up from germline, CDR1 is SEHNR and CDR2 is FQNEAQ (reference sequence). CDR3 in DNA: TGTGCCAGCAGCCGAGCGGGACAGACCCCGAACACTGAAGCTTTCTTT. It is translated as CASSRAGQTPNTEAFF.

The CDR3 DNA is TGTGCCAGCACCCCTCTAGGGATTTTTTCACCCCTCCACTTT. Its protein is CASTPLGIFSPLHF. The chain has TRBV7-6 and TRBJ1-6; D unresolved. This CDR3 comprises 14 residues. Between the trimmed V and J ends, which lost 7 bases and 9 bases, there was a span of 16 bases. Germline V CDR1 and CDR2: SGHVS, FNYEAQ.

This clonotype was observed many times. The rearrangement joins TRBV18 to TRBJ2-7; 10 nucleotides agree with TRBD2. Per the germline V gene, CDR1 is KGHSH and CDR2 is LQKENI. The ends lost 3 bases at V and 3 bases at J; junction bases unmatched: 2. The CDR3 spans 14 residues. The CDR3, as DNA: TGTGCCAGCTCACCCTCTAGCGGGGGCTACGAGCAGTACTTC. This translates into CASSPSSGGYEQYF.

Only a few counts were recorded for this clonotype. The chain is built from TRBV27 and TRBJ2-7; TRBD2 agrees at 10 bases. Germline lookup yields CDR1 MNHEY and CDR2 SMNVEV (reference sequence). Losses at the gene ends were 3 bases for V and 2 bases for J; bases not matched to a gene: 13. This CDR3 region has 18 residues. The CDR3 bases are TGTGCCAGCAGTTTCCAGATTGGGGCTAGCGGGGGACCCTACGAGCAGTACTTC. This encodes CASSFQIGASGGPYEQYF.

This clonotype was counted many times. The CDR3, as DNA: TGTGCCAGCAGCTTGCTTGGTATCCAAGAGACCCAGTACTTC. Protein sequence: CASSLLGIQETQYF. V and J are TRBV7-6 and TRBJ2-5; D not resolved. Looked up from germline, CDR1 is SGHVS and CDR2 is FNYEAQ. The CDR3 extends over 14 amino acids. Trimming took 3 bases from V and 1 from J, leaving 9 bases between them.

Only a few counts were recorded for this clonotype. This CDR3 reads CASSLDQGSNEKLFF. Here the CDR3 DNA reads TGCGCCAGCAGCTTGGACCAGGGCTCGAATGAAAAACTGTTTTTT. This rearrangement joins TRBV5-1 to TRBJ1-4; possibly TRBD1 for D (5 bases). V lost 0 bases and J 5 bases, leaving 11 bases between the germline ends. Germline assignment: CDR1 SGHRS and CDR2 YFSETQ. This CDR3 has 15 residues.

This clonotype was seen many times. This chain connects TRBV7-2 to TRBJ2-5; TRBD1 agrees at 9 bases. The CDR3 sequence is 13 residues long. J lost 7 bases, V lost 6 bases, and 6 bases had no gene match. CDR1 and CDR2 (germline): SGHTA, FQGNSA. CDR3 loop: CASSPDRGGTQYF. CDR3 nucleotide sequence: TGTGCCAGCAGTCCGGACAGGGGCGGGACCCAGTACTTC.

The table lists this clonotype with a few counts. The genes are TRBV6-2 or TRBV6-3 and TRBJ2-7; 10 nucleotides line up with TRBD2. The CDR3 sequence is 14 residues long. Trimming at V came to 7 bases and at J to 6 bases, leaving 9 bases not matched to a gene. Per germline, CDR1 MNHEY and CDR2 SVGEGT. CDR3 region: CASTQGLAGVEQYF. The CDR3 bases are TGTGCCAGCACCCAAGGGCTAGCGGGAGTCGAGCAGTACTTC.

This clonotype turned up a few times. The chain carries TRBV15 and TRBJ2-2; D is tentatively TRBD1 or TRBD2 (6 bases each). CDR1 LNHNV and CDR2 YYDKDF come from the germline V gene (reference sequence). The CDR3 is 12 amino acids. The CDR3 DNA follows: TGTGTCACTAGTGAGGGGGGCGGGGAGCTGTTTTTT. Its protein is CVTSEGGGELFF. The variable domain in full, with the rest retrieved from reference TRBV15 and TRBJ2-2, is DAMVIQNPRYQVTQFGKPVTLSCSQTLNHNVMYWYQQKSSQAPKLLFHYYDKDFNNEADTPDNFQSRRPNTSFCFLDIRSPGLGDTAMYLCVTSEGGGELFFGEGSRLTVL.

This clonotype was seen repeatedly, ten times or more. The V gene is TRBV19, the J gene TRBJ1-5, with D tentatively TRBD1 (5 bases). The V and J ends lost 5 bases and 3 bases respectively, with 11 bases between them. Germline CDR1 LNHDA, CDR2 SQIVND (reference sequence). This CDR3 contains 14 residues. CDR3 region: CASSADSINQPQHF. DNA for the CDR3: TGTGCCAGTAGTGCCGACAGCATCAATCAGCCCCAGCATTTT.

This clonotype was seen ten or more times. The chain carries TRBV25-1 and TRBJ2-7; D remains unclear. The CDR3 is made up of 13 amino acids. V was clipped by 3 bases and J by 0 bases, with 6 bases between them. Germline loops: CDR1 MGHDK, CDR2 SYGVNS. CDR3 in amino acids: CASSDDSSYEQYF. CDR3 DNA sequence: TGTGCCAGCAGTGATGACTCCTCCTACGAGCAGTACTTC.

This clonotype was counted between two and nine times. The chain couples TRBV14 to TRBJ2-7; D tentatively fits TRBD1 or TRBD2 (5 bases each). Germline values: CDR1 SGHDN, CDR2 FVKESK. The V and J ends lost 1 base and 0 bases respectively, with 13 bases between them. CDR3 length: 16 amino acids. This CDR3 is CASSQGDLSSSYEQYF. The CDR3 coding sequence is TGTGCCAGCAGCCAAGGGGACCTTTCGAGCTCCTACGAGCAGTACTTC.